These T cell receptor beta chains were read from a single sample in a study of cytomegalovirus exposure and HLA in healthy donors. Sequencing used immunoSEQ multiplex PCR; TCRdb keeps in-frame clones, though not all of them. The top ten clones hold roughly 3% of a sample with approximately 98,000 clones, under 85% of them seen once. Sequenced: PBMCs. Receptors originate from a woman between 18 and 29 years old in good health and CMV-seronegative. Both conserved end residues are part of each CDR3. D genes are given only for firm matches. Clone size is shown for a subset of rows, as once, few, many or a class of expanded clone.

V: TRBV5-6; D: NA; J: TRBJ2-5; size: NA; DNA: TGTGCCAGCAGCTTGATTGGGCAGCCGGAGGGAGAGACCCAGTACTTC; CDR3: CASSLIGQPEGETQYF
V: TRBV2; D: TRBD1; J: TRBJ2-5; size: NA; DNA: TGTGCCAGCAGCCTCAGGACAGGGGGCAGAGAGACCCAGTACTTC; CDR3: CASSLRTGGRETQYF
V: TRBV4-1; D: NA; J: TRBJ2-2; size: NA; DNA: TGCGCCAGCAGCCAAGATGGGGGACTCGGCGCCGGGGAGCTGTTTTTT; CDR3: CASSQDGGLGAGELFF
V: TRBV5-6; D: NA; J: TRBJ2-5; size: NA; DNA: TGTGCCAGCAGCTTGGGGACTCGTGGGGAGACCCAGTACTTC; CDR3: CASSLGTRGETQYF
V: TRBV5-1; D: NA; J: TRBJ2-5; size: NA; DNA: TGCGCCAGCAGCGAGGGACAAGTAGGCGAGACCCAGTACTTC; CDR3: CASSEGQVGETQYF
V: TRBV6-5; D: NA; J: TRBJ2-7; size: NA; DNA: TGTGCCAGCAGTGCAGATTTCGGGACCTACGAGCAGTACTTC; CDR3: CASSADFGTYEQYF
V: TRBV19; D: NA; J: TRBJ1-1; size: NA; DNA: TGTGCCAGTAGTATTAGTGACACTGAAGCTTTCTTT; CDR3: CASSISDTEAFF
V: TRBV9; D: TRBD1; J: TRBJ2-3; size: NA; DNA: TGTGCCAGCAGCCCCGGACAGGGAGGAGATACGCAGTATTTT; CDR3: CASSPGQGGDTQYF
V: TRBV19; D: TRBD1; J: TRBJ1-1; size: NA; DNA: TGTGCCAGTATACCACAGGGGGGGACTGAAGCTTTCTTT; CDR3: CASIPQGGTEAFF
V: TRBV5-1; D: TRBD1; J: TRBJ2-5; size: NA; DNA: TGCGCCAGCAGCTCCAGGACAGGGGTAGAGACCCAGTACTTC; CDR3: CASSSRTGVETQYF
V: TRBV1; D: NA; J: TRBJ2-1; size: NA; DNA: TGCACCAGCAGCCGAGCCTTTCCAGCGGGGGGCCGCTACAATGAGCAGTTCTTC; CDR3: CTSSRAFPAGGRYNEQFF
V: TRBV18; D: TRBD2; J: TRBJ2-7; size: NA; DNA: TGTGCCAGCTCACCATCTAGCGGGGCTTACGAGCAGTACTTC; CDR3: CASSPSSGAYEQYF
V: TRBV10-3; D: TRBD1; J: TRBJ1-3; size: NA; DNA: TGTGCCATCACGTCTACAGGGGGCTCAGGAAACACCATATATTTT; CDR3: CAITSTGGSGNTIYF
V: TRBV6-1; D: NA; J: TRBJ1-2; size: NA; DNA: TGTGCCAGCAGTGAACGGGGCTATGGCTACACCTTC; CDR3: CASSERGYGYTF
V: TRBV9; D: NA; J: TRBJ2-5; size: NA; DNA: TGTGCCAGCAGCGTAGGAGTTACGCAAGAGACCCAGTACTTC; CDR3: CASSVGVTQETQYF
V: TRBV14; D: TRBD1; J: TRBJ1-2; size: few; DNA: TGTGCCAGCAGCTACGGGACAGGGAAGAACTATGGCTACACCTTC; CDR3: CASSYGTGKNYGYTF
V: TRBV6-5; D: TRBD1; J: TRBJ1-1; size: NA; DNA: TGTGCCAGCAAATACAGGGGCGGAACTGAAGCTTTCTTT; CDR3: CASKYRGGTEAFF
V: TRBV4-2; D: TRBD1; J: TRBJ1-2; size: NA; DNA: TGTGCCAGCAGCCAAGCGACAGGGGATTATGGCTACACCTTC; CDR3: CASSQATGDYGYTF
V: TRBV28; D: NA; J: TRBJ1-5; size: NA; DNA: TGTGCCAGCAGTCCTCGGAGGGAGCGGGTCAATCAGCCCCAGCATTTT; CDR3: CASSPRRERVNQPQHF
V: TRBV5-1; D: NA; J: TRBJ1-2; size: NA; DNA: TGCGCCAGCAGCCAGCCGGGTCAACGTCGGGGCTACACCTTC; CDR3: CASSQPGQRRGYTF